This section outlines one T cell receptor (beta chain) sequence together with its context. Its target is unknown. The source of the sample is a study of T cell responses to AZD1222 COVID-19 vaccine. Points from the study as a whole: Baseline seropositives among AZD1222 recipients totaled only 5 to 7. The study found Spike-specific TCR breadth and depth rose after two AZD1222 doses.

This CDR3 spans 16 amino acids. Trimming removed 4 bases from V and 5 bases from J; junction bases left unmatched: 12. Germline CDR1 is SGHNT and CDR2 is YYREEE (reference sequence). Produced via immunoSEQ multiplex PCR; TCRdb's table is partial and in-frame only. Of more than 100,000 clones listed, around 91% are singletons. This sequence originates from an adult in good health. This chain joins TRBV5-4 and TRBJ2-1, with 7 nucleotides matching TRBD2. Sample: peripheral blood, taken on day 0 of AZD1222 vaccination. The CDR3 reads CASSGIGGSPNNEQFF. CDR3 nucleotide sequence: TGTGCCAGCAGCGGAATTGGCGGGAGTCCAAACAATGAGCAGTTCTTC.